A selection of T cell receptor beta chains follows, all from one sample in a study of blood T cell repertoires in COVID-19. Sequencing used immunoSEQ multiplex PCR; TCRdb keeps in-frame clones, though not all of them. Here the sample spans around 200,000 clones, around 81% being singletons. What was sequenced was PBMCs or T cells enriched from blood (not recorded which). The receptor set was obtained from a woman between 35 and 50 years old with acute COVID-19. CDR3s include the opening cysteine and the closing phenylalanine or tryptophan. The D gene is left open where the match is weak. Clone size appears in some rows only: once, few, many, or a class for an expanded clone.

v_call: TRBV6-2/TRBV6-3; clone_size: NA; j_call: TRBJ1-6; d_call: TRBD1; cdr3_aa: CASSYGQGAGSPLHF; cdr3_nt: TGTGCCAGCAGTTACGGGCAGGGGGCAGGATCACCCCTCCACTTT
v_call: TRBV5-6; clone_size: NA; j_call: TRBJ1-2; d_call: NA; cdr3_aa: CASSLQGDYGYTF; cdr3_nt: TGTGCCAGCAGCTTACAGGGCGACTATGGCTACACCTTC
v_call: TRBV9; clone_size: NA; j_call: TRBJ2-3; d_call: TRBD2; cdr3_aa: CASSVISGSADTQYF; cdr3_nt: TGTGCCAGCAGCGTAATTAGCGGGAGTGCAGATACGCAGTATTTT
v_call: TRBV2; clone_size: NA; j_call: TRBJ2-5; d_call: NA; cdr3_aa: CASSSRGETQYF; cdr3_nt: TGTGCCAGCAGTAGCAGGGGAGAGACCCAGTACTTC
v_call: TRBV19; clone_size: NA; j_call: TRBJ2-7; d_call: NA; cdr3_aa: CASSIEDGTYEQYF; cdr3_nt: TGTGCCAGTAGTATTGAGGACGGGACCTACGAGCAGTACTTC
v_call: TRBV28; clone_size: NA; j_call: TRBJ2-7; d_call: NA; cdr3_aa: CASSPRVGQYF; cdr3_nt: TGTGCCAGCAGTCCCAGGGTTGGGCAGTACTTC
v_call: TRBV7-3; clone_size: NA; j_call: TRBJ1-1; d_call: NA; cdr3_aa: CASSSTELNTEAFF; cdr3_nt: TGTGCCAGCAGCTCGACGGAGCTGAACACTGAAGCTTTCTTT
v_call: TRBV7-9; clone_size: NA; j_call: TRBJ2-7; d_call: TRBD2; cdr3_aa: CASSFMTSAVTEQYF; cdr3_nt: TGTGCCAGCAGCTTCATGACTAGCGCCGTCACCGAGCAGTACTTC
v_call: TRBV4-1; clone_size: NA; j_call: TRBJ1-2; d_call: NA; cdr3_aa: CASSQQENSYGYTF; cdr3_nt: TGCGCCAGCAGCCAACAGGAAAACTCCTATGGCTACACCTTC
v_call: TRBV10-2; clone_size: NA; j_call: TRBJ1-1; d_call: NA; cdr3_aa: CASSEQDTEAFF; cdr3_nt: TGCGCCAGCAGTGAGCAGGACACTGAAGCTTTCTTT
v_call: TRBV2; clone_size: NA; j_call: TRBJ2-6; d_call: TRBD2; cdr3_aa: CAIPGLAGANVLTF; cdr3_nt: TGTGCCATCCCGGGACTAGCTGGGGCCAACGTCCTGACTTTC
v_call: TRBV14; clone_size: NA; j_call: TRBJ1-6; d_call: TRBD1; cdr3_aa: CASSQVQGAPLHF; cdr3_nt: TGTGCCAGCAGCCAAGTGCAGGGGGCACCCCTCCACTTT
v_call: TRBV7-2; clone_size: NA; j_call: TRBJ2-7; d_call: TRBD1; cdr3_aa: CASSLGGTVRSYEQYF; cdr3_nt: TGTGCCAGCAGCTTAGGGGGGACAGTCCGCTCCTACGAGCAGTACTTC
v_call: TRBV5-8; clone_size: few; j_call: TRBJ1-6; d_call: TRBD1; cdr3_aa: CASSFEGASSYNSPLHF; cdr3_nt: TGTGCCAGCAGCTTTGAGGGGGCTAGCTCCTATAATTCACCCCTCCACTTT
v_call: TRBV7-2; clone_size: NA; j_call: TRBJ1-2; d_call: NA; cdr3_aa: CASSLVTLNYGYTF; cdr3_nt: TGTGCCAGCTCGCTAGTTACTTTAAACTATGGCTACACCTTC
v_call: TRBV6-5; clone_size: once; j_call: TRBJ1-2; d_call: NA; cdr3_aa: CASGQMNYGYTF; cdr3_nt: TGTGCCAGCGGCCAGATGAACTATGGCTACACCTTC
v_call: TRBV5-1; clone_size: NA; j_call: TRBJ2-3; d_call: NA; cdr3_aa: CASSLGQYTDTQYF; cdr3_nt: TGCGCCAGCAGCTTGGGACAGTACACAGATACGCAGTATTTT
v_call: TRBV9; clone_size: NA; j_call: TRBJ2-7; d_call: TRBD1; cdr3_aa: CASSGGQETYEQYF; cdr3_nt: TGTGCCAGCAGCGGGGGACAGGAGACCTACGAGCAGTACTTC
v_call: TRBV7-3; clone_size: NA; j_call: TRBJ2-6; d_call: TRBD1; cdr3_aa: CASSSGQLSGANVLTF; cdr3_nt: TGTGCCAGCAGCTCGGGACAGCTCTCTGGGGCCAACGTCCTGACTTTC
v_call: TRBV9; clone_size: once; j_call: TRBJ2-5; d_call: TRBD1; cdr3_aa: CASSVGTGGMIQETQYF; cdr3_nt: TGTGCCAGCAGCGTGGGGACAGGGGGTATGATCCAAGAGACCCAGTACTTC
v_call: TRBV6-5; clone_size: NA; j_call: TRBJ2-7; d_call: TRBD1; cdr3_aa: CASTTVQGASYEQYF; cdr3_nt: TGTGCCAGCACTACCGTCCAGGGGGCGAGCTACGAGCAGTACTTC
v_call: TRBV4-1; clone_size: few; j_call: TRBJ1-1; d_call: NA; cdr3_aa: CASSSRIKGPSSENTEAFF; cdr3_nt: TGCGCCAGCAGCTCCCGGATCAAGGGGCCCTCCTCCGAAAACACTGAAGCTTTCTTT
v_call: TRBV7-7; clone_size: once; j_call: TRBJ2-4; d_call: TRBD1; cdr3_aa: CASSARQGWAKNIQYF; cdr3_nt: TGTGCTAGCAGCGCGAGACAGGGGTGGGCCAAAAACATTCAGTACTTC
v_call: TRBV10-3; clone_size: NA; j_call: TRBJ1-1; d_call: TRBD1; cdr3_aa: CAISDPGDRGRPGTEAFF; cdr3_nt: TGTGCCATCAGTGATCCGGGGGACAGGGGGCGCCCGGGAACTGAAGCTTTCTTT
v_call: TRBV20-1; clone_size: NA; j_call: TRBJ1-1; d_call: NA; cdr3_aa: CSASRHVQRNRATEAFF; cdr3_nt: TGCAGTGCTAGTCGTCATGTTCAGAGGAACAGGGCGACTGAAGCTTTCTTT
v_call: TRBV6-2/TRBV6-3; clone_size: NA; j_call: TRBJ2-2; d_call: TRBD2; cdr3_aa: CASSPLAGGRSPGELFF; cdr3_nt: TGTGCCAGCAGTCCCCTAGCGGGAGGACGTTCCCCGGGGGAGCTGTTTTTT
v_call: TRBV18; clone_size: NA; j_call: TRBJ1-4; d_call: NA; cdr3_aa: CASSPRQATNEKLFF; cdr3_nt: TGTGCCAGCTCACCGAGACAGGCAACTAATGAAAAACTGTTTTTT
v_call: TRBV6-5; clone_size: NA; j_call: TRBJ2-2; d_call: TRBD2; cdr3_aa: CASAGTSGFTGELFF; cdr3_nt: TGTGCCAGCGCTGGGACTAGCGGGTTTACCGGGGAGCTGTTTTTT
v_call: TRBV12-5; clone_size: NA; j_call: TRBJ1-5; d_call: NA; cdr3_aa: CASGLYPGNQPQHF; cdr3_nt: TGTGCTAGTGGTTTATATCCGGGGAATCAGCCCCAGCATTTT
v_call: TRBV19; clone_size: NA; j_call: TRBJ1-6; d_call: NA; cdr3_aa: CASTGWNSPLHF; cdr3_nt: TGTGCCAGCACGGGGTGGAATTCACCCCTCCACTTT
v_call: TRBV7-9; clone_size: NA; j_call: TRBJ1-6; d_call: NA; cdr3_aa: CASSGTGTGRFSPLHF; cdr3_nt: TGTGCCAGCAGCGGGACCGGGACTGGACGTTTTTCACCCCTCCACTTT
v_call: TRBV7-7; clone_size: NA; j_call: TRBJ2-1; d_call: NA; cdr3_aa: CASSLGASSYNEQFF; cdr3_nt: TGTGCTAGCAGCTTGGGAGCTTCCTCCTACAATGAGCAGTTCTTC
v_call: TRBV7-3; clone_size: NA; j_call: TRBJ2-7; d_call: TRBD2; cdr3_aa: CASSRGRVNYEQYF; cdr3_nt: TGTGCCAGCTCGCGGGGGAGGGTTAACTACGAGCAGTACTTC
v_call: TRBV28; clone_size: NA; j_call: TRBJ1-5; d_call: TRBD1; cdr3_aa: CASSLSPRTGVFNQPQHF; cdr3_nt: TGTGCCAGCAGTTTATCCCCCAGGACAGGGGTTTTCAATCAGCCCCAGCATTTT
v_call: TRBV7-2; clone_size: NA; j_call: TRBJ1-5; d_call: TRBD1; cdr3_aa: CASSPEGQGAAPQHF; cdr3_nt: TGTGCCAGCAGCCCCGAGGGACAGGGCGCGGCGCCCCAGCATTTT
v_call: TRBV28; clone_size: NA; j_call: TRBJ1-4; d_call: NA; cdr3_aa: CASSSPSGATNEKLFF; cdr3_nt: TGTGCCAGCAGTTCCCCTAGCGGGGCAACTAATGAAAAACTGTTTTTT
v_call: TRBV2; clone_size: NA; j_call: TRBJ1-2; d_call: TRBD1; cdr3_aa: CASSLRTGFINYGYTF; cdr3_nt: TGTGCCAGCAGTCTAAGGACAGGATTCATAAACTATGGCTACACCTTC
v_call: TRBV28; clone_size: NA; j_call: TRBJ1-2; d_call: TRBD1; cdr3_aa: CASSSPGTALGGYTF; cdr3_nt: TGTGCCAGCAGTTCCCCTGGGACAGCTCTGGGGGGCTACACCTTC
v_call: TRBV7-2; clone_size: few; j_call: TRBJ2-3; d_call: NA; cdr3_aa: CASSPLRGYTQYF; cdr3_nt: TGTGCCAGCAGCCCCCTCAGAGGATATACGCAGTATTTT
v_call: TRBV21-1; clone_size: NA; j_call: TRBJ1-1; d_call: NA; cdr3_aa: CASSKEKRDSGAEAFF; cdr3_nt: TGTGCCAGCAGCAAAGAAAAGCGGGATTCTGGGGCAGAAGCTTTCTTT
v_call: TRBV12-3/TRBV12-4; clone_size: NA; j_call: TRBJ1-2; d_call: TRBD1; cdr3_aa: CASSGQGGYGYTF; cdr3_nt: TGTGCCAGCAGTGGACAGGGTGGTTATGGCTACACCTTC
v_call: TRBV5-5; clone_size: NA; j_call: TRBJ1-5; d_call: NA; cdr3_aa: CASSSGTRGNQPQHF; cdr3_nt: TGTGCCAGCAGTTCCGGGACAAGGGGCAATCAGCCCCAGCATTTT
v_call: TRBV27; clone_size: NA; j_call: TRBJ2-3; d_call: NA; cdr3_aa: CASSARTGTDTQYF; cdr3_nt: TGTGCCAGCAGTGCTAGAACGGGCACAGATACGCAGTATTTT
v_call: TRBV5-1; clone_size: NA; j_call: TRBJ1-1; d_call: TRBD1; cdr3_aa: CASSPEGQGYTEAFF; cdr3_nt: TGCGCCAGCAGCCCGGAGGGACAGGGTTACACTGAAGCTTTCTTT
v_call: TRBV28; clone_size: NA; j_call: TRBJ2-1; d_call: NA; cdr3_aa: CASSLEAPQEQFF; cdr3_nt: TGTGCCAGCAGCCTAGAGGCCCCCCAAGAGCAGTTCTTC
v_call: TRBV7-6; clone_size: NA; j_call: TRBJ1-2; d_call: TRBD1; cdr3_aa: CASSSLGRGQYGYTF; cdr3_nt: TGTGCCAGCAGCTCTCTCGGCAGGGGGCAGTATGGCTACACCTTC
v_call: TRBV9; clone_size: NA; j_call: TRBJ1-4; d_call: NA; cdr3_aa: CASSLRGAGEKLFF; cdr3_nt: TGTGCCAGCAGCCTAAGGGGCGCGGGGGAAAAACTGTTTTTT
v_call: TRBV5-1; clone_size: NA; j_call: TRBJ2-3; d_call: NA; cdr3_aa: CASSWSGRNTDTQYF; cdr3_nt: TGCGCCAGCAGCTGGAGTGGTAGGAACACAGATACGCAGTATTTT
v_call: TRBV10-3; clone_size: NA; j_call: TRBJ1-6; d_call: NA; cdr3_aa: CAISEWRDSPLHF; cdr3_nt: TGTGCCATCAGTGAGTGGCGGGACTCACCCCTCCACTTT
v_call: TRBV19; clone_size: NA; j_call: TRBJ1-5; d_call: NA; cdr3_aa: CASNLSGASNQPQHF; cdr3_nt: TGTGCCAGTAACTTGTCAGGGGCTAGCAATCAGCCCCAGCATTTT
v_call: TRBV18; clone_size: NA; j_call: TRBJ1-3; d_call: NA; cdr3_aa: CASSPQQTLSSGNTIYF; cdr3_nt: TGTGCCAGCTCACCGCAACAGACCCTCTCCTCCGGAAACACCATATATTTT
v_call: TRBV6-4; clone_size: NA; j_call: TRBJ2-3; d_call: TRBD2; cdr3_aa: CASSFLAGGTDTQYF; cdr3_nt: TGTGCCAGCAGCTTCCTAGCGGGAGGCACAGATACGCAGTATTTT
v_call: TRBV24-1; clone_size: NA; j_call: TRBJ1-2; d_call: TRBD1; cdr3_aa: CATRPRGGGGYTF; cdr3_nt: TGTGCCACCAGGCCCCGAGGGGGCGGTGGCTACACCTTC
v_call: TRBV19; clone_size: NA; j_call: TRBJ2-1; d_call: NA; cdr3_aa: CASSIRGYSTYEQFF; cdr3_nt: TGTGCCAGTAGTATTCGGGGGTATTCGACCTATGAGCAGTTCTTC
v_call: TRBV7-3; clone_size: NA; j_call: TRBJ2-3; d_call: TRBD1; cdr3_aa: CASSPGTARTDTQYF; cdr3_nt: TGTGCCAGCAGCCCAGGGACAGCCCGCACAGATACGCAGTATTTT